This T cell receptor (beta chain) derives from a study of T cell changes during pregnancy in multiple sclerosis. Method: immunoSEQ multiplex PCR; TCRdb's copy keeps in-frame clones and lacks some. The sample carries around 37,000 clones, around 92% recorded once. This sample comprised CD8+ T cells from peripheral blood mononuclear cells, obtained in the second trimester of pregnancy. This clonotype was obtained from a female donor with multiple sclerosis, enrolled in a pregnancy study.

For the CDR3, the DNA is TGCGCCAGCAGCTTGTCCTCCTCTAACTATGGCTACACCTTC. Translated: CASSLSSSNYGYTF. The chain links TRBV5-1 to TRBJ1-2; D gene unclear. Trimming shortened V by 1 base and J by 0 bases, and 7 bases separated the two germline ends. CDR3 length: 14 amino acids. The germline V gene has CDR1 SGHRS and CDR2 YFSETQ. Based on the CDR3 plus reference TRBV5-1 and TRBJ1-2, the full variable domain is KAGVTQTPRYLIKTRGQQVTLSCSPISGHRSVSWYQQTPGQGLQFLFEYFSETQRNKGNFPGRFSGRQFSNSRSEMNVSTLELGDSALYLCASSLSSSNYGYTFGSGTRLTVV.